This TCR beta chain was recorded in a study of Ad26.COV2.S vaccination and SARS-CoV-2 variants. Overall study: Into the muscle, Ad26.COV2.S was dosed once or twice, 56 days apart.

On this clone: What it binds is unknown.

Profiling relied on immunoSEQ multiplex PCR, and the TCRdb table lists in-frame clones only, not all of them. The table includes some 350,000 clones, around 90% detected once. General study findings and limits: Measurement of non-spike TCR breadth gave similar results in vaccine and placebo recipients. Once vaccination had occurred, spike-specific CD8+ and CD4+ T cell responses reportedly showed substantial breadth. Total T cell responses may have been underestimated by the TCR breadth and depth analyses.

Treatment defined: approximately 18 received Ad26.COV2.S at low or high dose, single or two shots; about 5 received placebo; per-sample allocation not given. Sampling was done on day 63 after the first vaccine or placebo injection. Trimming stripped 6 bases from V and 2 bases from J, with 26 bases between. The length of the CDR3 is 19 residues. Germline-derived CDR1 and CDR2 are PRHDT and FYEKMQ (reference sequence). The rearrangement links TRBV13 to TRBJ2-1, with D maybe TRBD1 (5 bases). The receptor was isolated from a person between 18 and 60 years old who received the Ad26.COV2.S COVID-19 vaccine or a placebo. The source material was peripheral blood, sampled in a trial of Ad26.COV2.S vaccine versus placebo. CDR3 coding DNA: TGTGCCAGCAGTTTCGACCCAACCGCCGGACATTCGGCCTACAATGAGCAGTTCTTC. Translating gives CASSFDPTAGHSAYNEQFF.